This TCR beta chain appears in the sequencing data of a study of blood T cell repertoires in COVID-19. Study-wide context: For recovered donors of Cohort 3, there were two negative PCRs, clearance, or symptom resolution.

Libraries were prepared by immunoSEQ multiplex PCR; TCRdb keeps only in-frame clonotypes and omits some of them. The sample gives 400,000 or so clones, 80% to 90% of which show up once; 1.9% is in the top ten. This clonotype originated in a man aged 40-50 years in a cohort exposed to, infected with or recovered from COVID-19 (not recorded which). The sequencing input was PBMCs or T cells enriched from blood (not recorded which).

CDR3 in DNA: TGTGCCAGCTCACCGGGACAGGTTAGCGCTTTCTTT. Amino acids: CASSPGQVSAFF. This chain joins TRBV18 and TRBJ1-1, with 8 bases identical to TRBD1. CDR1 and CDR2 from the germline V gene are KGHSH and LQKENI. The length of the CDR3 is 12 residues. V lost 3 bases and J lost 11; bases outside the gene matches: 5.